The 28 T cell receptor beta chains presented below share a single source sample, sequenced in a study of blood T cell repertoires in COVID-19. The assay was immunoSEQ multiplex PCR, and TCRdb's table has in-frame clones only and misses some. The data hold fewer than 15,000 clones, with under 95% observed a single time. Sequencing was carried out using peripheral blood. The origin of the receptors is a human donor in a cohort sampled during active COVID-19.

The chain joins TRBV7-2 to TRBJ2-5; D is uncertain. V dropped 4 bases and J dropped 5 bases, with 5 bases sitting between them. Germline values: CDR1 SGHTA, CDR2 FQGNSA. The CDR3 loop spans 11 amino acids. In DNA, the CDR3 is TGTGCCAGCAGCTCACTGGAGACCCAGTACTTC. This gives the protein CASSSLETQYF.

This chain uses TRBV7-9 with TRBJ2-7; tentative D call: TRBD1 (6 bases). CDR3 length: 13 amino acids. CDR1 SEHNR and CDR2 FQNEAQ come from the germline V gene (reference sequence). With 4 bases removed from V and 3 bases from J, the gap between germline ends came to 10 bases. CDR3 in DNA: TGTGCCAGCAGCTCGGGACACCTCTACGAGCAGTACTTC. Its translation: CASSSGHLYEQYF.

This clone was recorded a few times. The sample holds other DNA sequences that translate to the same CDR3. The J gene is TRBJ2-2, the V gene TRBV7-9; a weak D match, TRBD2 (5 bases). The length of the CDR3 is 14 residues. The V gene's germline CDR1 is SEHNR and CDR2 FQNEAQ (reference sequence). V dropped 3 bases and J dropped 0 bases, with 5 bases sitting between them. The chain's CDR3 is CASSLRANTGELFF. The CDR3 nucleotides are TGTGCCAGCAGCTTGAGGGCGAACACCGGGGAGCTGTTTTTT.

V and J are TRBV27 and TRBJ1-1; no reliable D call. The V and J ends lost 6 bases and 5 bases respectively, with 13 bases between them. Germline-derived CDR1 and CDR2 are MNHEY and SMNVEV (reference sequence). The CDR3 spans 13 residues. CDR3 sequence (DNA): TGTGCCAGCAGCCGAGACATTAGAACTGAAGCTTTCTTT. Translation: CASSRDIRTEAFF.

The genes are TRBV6-5 and TRBJ2-2; D not certain. CDR1 and CDR2 from the germline V gene are MNHEY and SVGAGI. CDR3 length equals 12 residues. V gave up 3 bases and J gave up 7 bases, with 6 bases separating them. The CDR3 sequence is CASSYYSGELFF. The CDR3 coding sequence is TGTGCCAGCAGTTATTATAGCGGGGAGCTGTTTTTT.

The V gene is TRBV27, the J gene TRBJ2-7, with a tentative D call TRBD2 (6 bases). The CDR3 has 16 residues. In germline, CDR1 is MNHEY, CDR2 SMNVEV (reference sequence). The V end was cut by 7 bases, the J end by 5 bases, with 24 bases between. The CDR3 loop reads CASTRIGGKPSDEQYF. The CDR3 DNA is TGTGCCAGCACCAGGATCGGGGGTAAACCGAGCGACGAGCAGTACTTC.

The chain combines TRBV19 with TRBJ1-1; TRBD1 is a possible D gene (5 bases). This CDR3 is 14 amino acids long. Germline values: CDR1 LNHDA, CDR2 SQIVND (reference sequence). Trimming stripped 11 bases from V and 0 bases from J, with 16 bases between. Here the CDR3 DNA reads TGTGCCTCCTCCTGGGGCAGGATGAACACTGAAGCTTTCTTT. Residues: CASSWGRMNTEAFF.

The gene calls are TRBV29-1 and TRBJ2-1, with D maybe TRBD2 (5 bases). The CDR3 is made up of 14 amino acids. Deletions cut 6 bases from V and 3 bases from J, with 15 bases between. Per the germline V gene, CDR1 is SQVTM and CDR2 is ANQGSEA. CDR3 loop: CSVTDRGLYNEQFF. The CDR3 nucleotides are TGCAGCGTCACTGATCGAGGACTCTACAATGAGCAGTTCTTC.

This chain links TRBV6-6 with TRBJ1-2; D uncertain. CDR1 is MNHNY, CDR2 SVGAGI, per germline (reference sequence). The CDR3 is 15 amino acids. V shed 6 bases and J shed 6 bases, with 20 bases lying between them. CDR3 DNA sequence: TGTGCCAGCAGCTGGCCCCAAAACCCCCAAAATGGCTACACCTTC. This translates into CASSWPQNPQNGYTF.

The chain recombines TRBV28 with TRBJ2-1, with 11 bases identical to TRBD2. Germline assignment: CDR1 MDHEN and CDR2 SYDVKM. The V gene end was trimmed by 5 bases and the J gene end by 8 bases; junction bases not matched to a gene: 5. This CDR3 has 14 amino acids. CDR3 DNA: TGTGCCAGCAGTACTAGCGGGAGCGCATATGAGCAGTTCTTC. Protein: CASSTSGSAYEQFF.

The rearrangement uses TRBV7-9 and TRBJ1-4; D gene unclear. CDR1 is SEHNR and CDR2 is FQNEAQ in the germline V gene (reference sequence). Trimming shortened V by 5 bases and J by 12 bases, and 13 bases separated the two germline ends. The CDR3 extends over 12 amino acids. The CDR3 DNA reads TGTGCCAGCAGCCTGGAGGGAATCGAACTGTTTTTT. Its protein is CASSLEGIELFF.

The chain employs TRBV7-9 and TRBJ1-1, with 10 bases that match TRBD1. The trim removed 0 bases at V and 5 bases at J, leaving 6 bases unmatched. Germline CDR1 is SEHNR and CDR2 is FQNEAQ (reference sequence). This CDR3 comprises 16 residues. CDR3 coding DNA: TGTGCCAGCAGCTTAGCTGCGGACAGGGGGTTGACTGAAGCTTTCTTT. It specifies CASSLAADRGLTEAFF.

The V gene is TRBV5-1, the J gene TRBJ2-1, with D maybe TRBD1 (5 bases). Germline-derived CDR1 and CDR2 are SGHRS and YFSETQ. This CDR3 spans 16 amino acids. V lost 1 base to trimming and J lost 1 base, with 12 bases between them. CDR3 DNA: TGCGCCAGCAGCTTGATGACAGTTGAATCCTACAATGAGCAGTTCTTC. This gives the protein CASSLMTVESYNEQFF.

V is TRBV27 and J is TRBJ2-7; 7 nucleotides align to TRBD1. The CDR3 totals 12 residues. J gave up 5 bases and V 5 bases, and 3 bases lay outside the gene matches. Germline lookup yields CDR1 MNHEY and CDR2 SMNVEV (reference sequence). The CDR3 here is CASSLGGHEQYF. In nucleotides, the CDR3 is TGTGCCAGCAGTCTAGGGGGCCACGAGCAGTACTTC.

This rearrangement joins TRBV2 to TRBJ2-2, with 11 bases fitting TRBD1. Germline lookup yields CDR1 SNHLY and CDR2 FYNNEI. V was clipped by 9 bases and J by 2 bases; unmatched bases: 8. CDR3 length equals 16 residues. The CDR3 DNA is TGTGCCAGTATACCTGGGACAGGGGGTAACACCGGGGAGCTGTTTTTT. The encoded protein is CASIPGTGGNTGELFF.

The CDR3 DNA is TGTGCCAGCAGTTGGGGGGCTGGAAACACCATATATTTT. Protein product: CASSWGAGNTIYF. The chain employs TRBV27 and TRBJ1-3, with a weak D call TRBD1 (5 bases). The V and J ends lost 4 bases and 2 bases respectively, with 6 bases between them. Germline V gene sequence: CDR1 MNHEY, CDR2 SMNVEV (reference sequence). The CDR3 sequence is 13 residues long.

The gene calls are TRBV29-1 and TRBJ2-3; 8 nucleotides match TRBD1. Germline-derived CDR1 and CDR2 are SQVTM and ANQGSEA. The length of the CDR3 is 14 residues. V dropped 6 bases and J dropped 0; count of bases not matched to a gene: 5. CDR3 protein: CSVPRGLSTDTQYF. DNA for the CDR3: TGCAGCGTGCCCAGGGGGCTGAGCACAGATACGCAGTATTTT.

The V and J genes are TRBV7-6 and TRBJ1-4; weak D call: TRBD1 (6 bases). The CDR3 extends over 16 amino acids. Looked up from germline, CDR1 is SGHVS and CDR2 is FNYEAQ. V was shortened by 2 bases and J by 8 bases, with 18 bases between the two germline ends. For the CDR3, the DNA is TGTGCCAGCAGCTTAAGTTCTGCCAGGGGTGTCGAAAAACTGTTTTTT. Its translation: CASSLSSARGVEKLFF.

This chain links TRBV5-1 with TRBJ2-1, with 7 bases matching TRBD2. CDR3 length equals 15 residues. Germline V gene sequence: CDR1 SGHRS, CDR2 YFSETQ. J lost 4 bases, V lost 0 bases, and 4 bases had no gene match. The CDR3 DNA sequence: TGCGCCAGCAGCTTGGAGGTTAGCGGGTACAATGAGCAGTTCTTC. Protein sequence: CASSLEVSGYNEQFF.

The V and J genes are TRBV7-9 and TRBJ2-2, with D possibly TRBD1 on 6 matching bases. The CDR3 is made up of 14 amino acids. V lost 7 bases to trimming and J lost 5 bases, with 14 bases between them. Germline CDR1 reads SEHNR; CDR2 reads FQNEAQ (reference sequence). CDR3 sequence (DNA): TGTGCCAGCACCCGGAACAGGGATACCGGGGAGCTGTTTTTT. As protein: CASTRNRDTGELFF.

The chain recombines TRBV3-1 (or the pseudogene TRBV3-2) with TRBJ1-2; 9 bases align to TRBD1. V shed 2 bases, J shed 8 bases, and the junction held 9 bases outside the gene matches. From germline, CDR1 is LGHDT and CDR2 YNNKEL (reference sequence). The CDR3 sequence is 15 residues long. CDR3 DNA: TGTGCCAGCAGCCAAATGTCCGGGACAGGGATCGGCTACACCTTC. Amino acid sequence: CASSQMSGTGIGYTF.

V is TRBV19 and J is TRBJ2-7; possible D gene TRBD1, 6 bases. Trimming removed 6 bases from V and 3 bases from J, with 21 bases in between. This CDR3 comprises 16 residues. Germline CDR1 reads LNHDA; CDR2 reads SQIVND (reference sequence). This chain's CDR3 is CASRPTSGAGYYEQYF. The CDR3 DNA sequence: TGTGCCAGTAGGCCGACCTCAGGGGCCGGTTACTACGAGCAGTACTTC.

The chain uses TRBV27 and TRBJ2-7; D is uncertain. V lost 6 bases and J lost 2, with 8 bases in between. CDR1 is MNHEY and CDR2 is SMNVEV in the germline V gene (reference sequence). The CDR3 has 12 residues. The CDR3 DNA reads TGTGCCAGCAGCCACAGTCCCTACGAGCAGTACTTC. Translating gives CASSHSPYEQYF.

The chain joins TRBV19 to TRBJ1-6; tentatively, D is TRBD1 (6 bases). Germline lookup yields CDR1 LNHDA and CDR2 SQIVND (reference sequence). The V end lost 3 bases, the J end lost 7 bases, and 16 bases lay between the germline ends. The CDR3 is made up of 16 amino acids. CDR3 DNA: TGTGCCAGTAGTATCGAAACAGGGTCCCTAAATTCACCCCTCCACTTT. Its translation is CASSIETGSLNSPLHF.

This chain connects TRBV9 to TRBJ2-3; the match to TRBD2 covers 9 bases. The CDR3 has 16 amino acids. Germline V gives CDR1 SGDLS, CDR2 YYNGEE. V shed 3 bases, J shed 4 bases, and the junction held 9 bases outside the gene matches. The CDR3 nucleotides are TGTGCCAGCAGCGATAGCGGGGGAAACGTCGCAGATACGCAGTATTTT. Translation: CASSDSGGNVADTQYF.

The rearrangement joins TRBV3-1 (or the pseudogene TRBV3-2) to TRBJ2-3, with 7 bases identical to TRBD2. Trimming cost V 4 bases and J 0 bases; bases outside gene matches: 7. Germline V gene lookup returns CDR1 LGHDT and CDR2 YNNKEL (reference sequence). The CDR3 loop spans 16 amino acids. CDR3: CASSPQPSGSTDTQYF. For the CDR3, the DNA is TGTGCCAGCAGCCCCCAACCTAGCGGAAGCACAGATACGCAGTATTTT.

V usage is TRBV6-1 and J usage is TRBJ2-2; the match to TRBD1 covers 7 bases. The CDR3 is 15 amino acids. Germline V gene sequence: CDR1 MNHNS, CDR2 SASEGT. V lost 1 base, J lost 6 bases, and 5 bases stayed unmatched. CDR3: CASSEGDRAPGELFF. The CDR3 DNA reads as TGTGCCAGCAGTGAAGGAGACAGGGCCCCCGGGGAGCTGTTTTTT.

This clone was detected only a few times. The rearrangement uses TRBV19 and TRBJ2-3; 8 nucleotides align to TRBD2. The CDR3 totals 17 residues. With V trimmed by 0 bases and J by 1 base, 6 bases remained unmatched. Germline V gene lookup returns CDR1 LNHDA and CDR2 SQIVND (reference sequence). CDR3: CASSIDPSAGGTDTQYF. CDR3 bases: TGTGCCAGTAGTATAGATCCTTCAGCGGGAGGCACAGATACGCAGTATTTT.